This entry lists 23 T cell receptor beta chains sequenced from one sample in a study of T cells after yellow fever vaccination. TCRdb re-analysed the 5' RACE reads in MiXCR, keeping a single row per CDR3 protein. The table shows about 320,000 distinct CDR3 sequences, with 9.5% to 15% occurring only once. The source material was CD4+ T cells sorted from PBMCs, sampled 15 days after the yellow fever booster vaccination. The receptors originated from a man between 18 and 35 years old who received the YFV17D yellow fever vaccine.

In its sample, this clonotype was seen a few times. The rearrangement links TRBV2 to TRBJ1-1; tentatively, D is TRBD1 (5 bases). CDR1 and CDR2 (germline): SNHLY, FYNNEI. V lost 3 bases to trimming and J lost 0 bases, with 8 bases between them. The CDR3 consists of 14 residues. The CDR3 region is CASSDWGMNTEAFF. Written as DNA, the CDR3 is TGTGCCAGCAGTGATTGGGGCATGAACACTGAAGCTTTCTTT.

In its sample, this clonotype was seen a few times. This chain joins TRBV19 and TRBJ1-3; unclear D gene. Germline CDR1 and CDR2: LNHDA and SQIVND (reference sequence). V lost 5 bases and J 4 bases, leaving 6 bases between the germline ends. CDR3 size: 12 residues. CDR3 nucleotides: TGTGCCAGTAGTTCACTCGGAAACACCATATATTTT. Translation: CASSSLGNTIYF.

The rearrangement links TRBV5-1 to TRBJ2-2; D remains unclear. Germline V gene lookup returns CDR1 SGHRS and CDR2 YFSETQ. The V gene lost 0 bases and the J gene lost 6 bases, with 6 bases spanning the gap. The CDR3 extends over 13 amino acids. CDR3 loop: CASSLAVSGELFF. The CDR3 nucleotides are TGCGCCAGCAGCTTGGCTGTCTCCGGGGAGCTGTTTTTT.

The J gene is TRBJ1-4, the V gene TRBV2; D uncertain. V lost 2 bases and J 8 bases, leaving 6 bases between the germline ends. CDR1 SNHLY and CDR2 FYNNEI come from the germline V gene. The CDR3 loop spans 12 amino acids. This CDR3 reads CASSEYQEKLFF. CDR3 coding DNA: TGTGCCAGCAGTGAATACCAAGAAAAACTGTTTTTT.

This clonotype has a handful of counts. One end of the junction does not line up with germline, which may come from a read error. V and J are TRBV6-2 or TRBV6-3 and TRBJ1-2; D is perhaps TRBD1 (5 bases). This CDR3 spans 13 amino acids. Germline V lookup: CDR1 MNHEY, CDR2 SVGEGT. This CDR3 is CASSNSQVYGYTF. CDR3 DNA: TGTGCCAGCAGTAACTCACAGGTCTATGGCTACACCTTC.

This chain connects TRBV30 to TRBJ2-3, with a weak D call TRBD2 (5 bases). The CDR3 is made up of 14 amino acids. The germline gives CDR1 GTSNPN, CDR2 SVGIG (reference sequence). V gave up 2 bases and J gave up 5 bases, with 14 bases separating them. The CDR3, as DNA: TGTGCCTGGAGTCCCCCCCCCGCGGGAGATACGCAGTATTTT. Protein sequence: CAWSPPPAGDTQYF.

This clonotype has ten or more counts. The V and J genes are TRBV5-6 and TRBJ2-5; the D gene could be TRBD1 or TRBD2 (5 bases each). V shed 0 bases and J shed 3 bases, with 6 bases lying between them. In germline, CDR1 is SGHDT, CDR2 YYEEEE. The CDR3 is made up of 13 amino acids. CDR3 sequence (DNA): TGTGCCAGCAGCTTGGGGGACGAAGAGACCCAGTACTTC. Amino acids: CASSLGDEETQYF.

This clonotype was observed a few times. This rearrangement joins TRBV3-1 to TRBJ1-2, with TRBD1 as a possible D gene (5 bases). This CDR3 contains 15 residues. V was clipped by 1 base and J by 2 bases, with 11 bases between them. The germline gives CDR1 LGHDT, CDR2 YNNKEL (reference sequence). CDR3 residues: CASSQVTGGNYGYTF. Written as DNA, the CDR3 is TGTGCCAGCAGCCAAGTGACTGGGGGGAACTATGGCTACACCTTC. The variable domain in full, with the rest retrieved from reference TRBV3-1 and TRBJ1-2, is DTAVSQTPKYLVTQMGNDKSIKCEQNLGHDTMYWYKQDSKKFLKIMFSYNNKELIINETVPNRFSPKSPDKAHLNLHINSLELGDSAVYFCASSQVTGGNYGYTFGSGTRLTVV.

There are a few counts of this clonotype. The chain couples TRBV5-1 to TRBJ1-1, with D hard to call. This CDR3 comprises 11 residues. V was clipped by 7 bases and J by 3 bases, with 7 bases between them. CDR1 is SGHRS, CDR2 YFSETQ, per germline. Written as DNA, the CDR3 is TGCGCCAGCGTCTGGGACACTGAAGCTTTCTTT. Translation gives CASVWDTEAFF. Full variable domain (outside the CDR3, taken from reference TRBV5-1 and TRBJ1-1): KAGVTQTPRYLIKTRGQQVTLSCSPISGHRSVSWYQQTPGQGLQFLFEYFSETQRNKGNFPGRFSGRQFSNSRSEMNVSTLELGDSALYLCASVWDTEAFFGQGTRLTVV.

This clonotype appeared a few times. The chain links TRBV11-2 to TRBJ2-5; the D gene is possibly TRBD1 (6 bases). Germline-derived CDR1 and CDR2 are SGHAT and FQNNGV. This CDR3 spans 14 amino acids. Trimming left V 5 bases short and J 1 base short, with 11 bases between. This chain's CDR3 is CASSADRPQETQYF. In nucleotides, the CDR3 is TGTGCCAGCAGCGCTGACAGGCCCCAAGAGACCCAGTACTTC.

This rearrangement joins TRBV5-5 to TRBJ2-7; TRBD1 matches at 9 bases. Germline V gene data show CDR1 as SGHKS and CDR2 as YYEKEE (reference sequence). The CDR3 sequence is 15 residues long. Germline trimming cut 3 bases from V and 1 base from J; bases unmatched to any gene: 5. The CDR3 region has the DNA TGTGCCAGCAGCTACAGGGGGCTCGGTTCCTACGAGCAGTACGTC. Translation: CASSYRGLGSYEQYV.

This clonotype has only a few counts. The chain recombines TRBV5-1 with TRBJ2-3; D uncertain. Germline CDR1 SGHRS, CDR2 YFSETQ. Trimming shortened V by 1 base and J by 0 bases, and 6 bases separated the two germline ends. This CDR3 is 14 amino acids long. CDR3 in DNA: TGCGCCAGCAGCTTGCCCAGAAGCACAGATACGCAGTATTTT. Translated, it gives CASSLPRSTDTQYF.

This clonotype was seen repeatedly, ten times or more. This chain connects TRBV5-1 to TRBJ2-1, with unresolved D. The CDR3 loop spans 15 amino acids. Trimming cost V 7 bases and J 9 bases, with 23 bases left between them. Germline CDR1 SGHRS, CDR2 YFSETQ. CDR3 nucleotides: TGCGCCAGCCCGACCCCGGACCCCCCAACGGGTGAGCAGTTCTTC. The encoded protein is CASPTPDPPTGEQFF.

V usage is TRBV12-3 or TRBV12-4 and J usage is TRBJ2-5; D might be TRBD1 (5 bases). Trimming shortened V by 2 bases and J by 5 bases, and 15 bases separated the two germline ends. CDR3 length: 15 residues. The CDR3 DNA reads TGTGCCAGCAGTTTATGGACATCGGGTGGCGAGACCCAGTACTTC. The encoded protein is CASSLWTSGGETQYF.

On this clonotype itself: A junction end diverges from the germline sequence, so it may reflect a read error. The chain links TRBV12-3 or TRBV12-4 to TRBJ2-7, with 8 bases lining up with TRBD1. The CDR3 is 15 residues long. CDR3 nucleotide sequence: TGTGCCTGCAGACGGCCCGGGGACAGGAGCAACGAGCAGTACTTC. This gives the protein CACRRPGDRSNEQYF.

The chain links TRBV20-1 to TRBJ2-5, with 9 nucleotides matching TRBD1. Losses at the gene ends were 5 bases for V and 5 bases for J; bases not matched to a gene: 6. The CDR3 loop spans 13 amino acids. Germline CDR1 reads DFQATT; CDR2 reads SNEGSKA (reference sequence). The CDR3: CSAQGQGWETQYF. DNA for the CDR3: TGCAGTGCTCAGGGACAGGGATGGGAGACCCAGTACTTC.

V usage is TRBV11-2 and J usage is TRBJ2-3, with 8 positions matching TRBD1. V lost 0 bases to trimming and J lost 6 bases; unmatched junction nucleotides: 8. Germline CDR1 reads SGHAT; CDR2 reads FQNNGV. CDR3 size: 16 residues. The CDR3 nucleotides read TGTGCCAGCAGCTTAGATCTAGGCAGGGGGCTTGATACGCAGTATTTT. Its translation is CASSLDLGRGLDTQYF.

This rearrangement joins TRBV20-1 to TRBJ2-7, with TRBD2 matching 13 bases. V trimming: 1 base; J trimming: 9 bases; junction bases outside the gene matches: 0. The CDR3 totals 12 residues. Germline V gene sequence: CDR1 DFQATT, CDR2 SNEGSKA (reference sequence). The CDR3 region has the DNA TGCAGTGCTAGAGGGACTAGCGGGGGGCAGTACTTC. It specifies CSARGTSGGQYF.

This clonotype came up many times. The chain employs TRBV24-1 and TRBJ2-2; the D is unclear. Germline V gene lookup returns CDR1 KGHDR and CDR2 SFDVKD. This CDR3 comprises 15 residues. Trimming removed 4 bases from V and 6 bases from J, with 14 bases in between. In DNA, the CDR3 is TGTGCCACCAGTGACTCCAGAAAACCCCCCGGGGAGCTGTTTTTT. Translated, it gives CATSDSRKPPGELFF.

The CDR3 loop is CSATSSVSSYNEQFF. The CDR3, as DNA: TGCAGTGCTACTTCTTCCGTCAGCTCCTACAATGAGCAGTTCTTC. The rearrangement joins TRBV20-1 to TRBJ2-1, with unresolved D. CDR3 length: 15 amino acids. The germline V gene encodes CDR1 DFQATT and CDR2 SNEGSKA (reference sequence). Trimming stripped 4 bases from V and 0 bases from J, with 13 bases between.

This clonotype was counted many times. The CDR3 DNA sequence: TGCAGCGCCCGGACAGACACAGATACGCAGTATTTT. It translates to CSARTDTDTQYF. The chain links TRBV29-1 to TRBJ2-3, with a tentative D call TRBD1 (6 bases). The CDR3 is made up of 12 amino acids. Germline CDR1 is SQVTM and CDR2 is ANQGSEA. V was pared by 7 bases and J by 2 bases, with 10 bases between.

The chain's CDR3 is CASSSVRQGGVTQYF. CDR3 nucleotide sequence: TGTGCCAGCAGCTCAGTCCGACAGGGTGGAGTGACGCAGTATTTT. The chain carries TRBV7-6 and TRBJ2-3; 7 bases line up with TRBD1. The germline V gene has CDR1 SGHVS and CDR2 FNYEAQ. This CDR3 spans 15 amino acids. V shed 4 bases and J 9 bases; nucleotides not matched to a gene: 13.

This clonotype showed up just a few times. The chain joins TRBV6-2 or TRBV6-3 to TRBJ2-3, with D perhaps being TRBD1 or TRBD2 (6 bases each). V lost 11 bases and J 4 bases, leaving 16 bases between the germline ends. From germline, CDR1 is MNHEY and CDR2 SVGEGT. The CDR3 extends over 13 amino acids. Written as DNA, the CDR3 is TGTGCCGGCGGGGCAGGGGAGCCAGATACGCAGTATTTT. This gives the protein CAGGAGEPDTQYF.